The following is a T cell receptor beta chain sequence with its context. The data are from a study of CD8 T cells in Susac syndrome. In the study overall: When blood was collected, patients with Susac syndrome were therapy-naive, were taking corticosteroids, or were receiving intravenous immunoglobulin alone.

cDNA came from around 0.5 to 1 ug RNA primed by random hexamers. Via MiXCR, TCRdb re-called the immunoSEQ multiplex PCR reads, giving one row per CDR3 protein. Of some 130,000 distinct CDR3 sequences in the sample, 95% were seen once. Trimming took off 0 bases at V and 3 bases at J, with 12 bases between the two ends. The CDR3 extends over 15 amino acids. CDR1 is DFQATT, CDR2 SNEGSKA, per germline (reference sequence). Sequencing was done on a sample of CD8+ T cells from PBMCs. The V and J genes are TRBV20-1 and TRBJ2-1; the D gene could be TRBD1 or TRBD2 (6 bases each). The sequence came from a human donor with Susac syndrome. CDR3 sequence reads: CSAREVRGGYNEQFF. CDR3 bases: TGCAGTGCTAGAGAAGTCAGGGGAGGCTACAATGAGCAGTTCTTC.